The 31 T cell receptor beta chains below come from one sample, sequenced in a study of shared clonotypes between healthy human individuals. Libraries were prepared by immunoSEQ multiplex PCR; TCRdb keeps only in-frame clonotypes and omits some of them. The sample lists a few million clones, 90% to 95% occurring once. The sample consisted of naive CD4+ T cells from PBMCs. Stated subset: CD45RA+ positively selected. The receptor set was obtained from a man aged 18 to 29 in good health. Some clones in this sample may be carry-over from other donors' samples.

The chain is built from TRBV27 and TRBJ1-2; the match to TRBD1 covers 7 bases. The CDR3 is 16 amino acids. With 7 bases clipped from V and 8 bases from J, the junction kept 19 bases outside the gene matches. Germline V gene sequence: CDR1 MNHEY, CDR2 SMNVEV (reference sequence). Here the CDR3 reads CASTKDRDSLGGGYTF. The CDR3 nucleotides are TGTGCCAGCACAAAAGACCGGGACAGCCTTGGGGGCGGCTACACCTTC.

The DNA for the CDR3 is TGCGCCAGCAGCCGCCCTAGCGGGGGCTACAATGAGCAGTTCTTC. Its translation is CASSRPSGGYNEQFF. This chain uses TRBV5-1 with TRBJ2-1; 10 bases match TRBD2. Germline lookup yields CDR1 SGHRS and CDR2 YFSETQ. This CDR3 spans 15 amino acids. V lost 4 bases, J lost 3 bases, and 4 bases stayed unmatched.

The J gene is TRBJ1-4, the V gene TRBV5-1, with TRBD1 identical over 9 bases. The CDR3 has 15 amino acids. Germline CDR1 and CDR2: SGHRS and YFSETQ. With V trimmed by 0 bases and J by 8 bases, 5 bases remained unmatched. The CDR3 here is CASSLVGTGREKLFF. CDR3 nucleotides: TGCGCCAGCAGCTTGGTTGGGACAGGGCGAGAAAAACTGTTTTTT.

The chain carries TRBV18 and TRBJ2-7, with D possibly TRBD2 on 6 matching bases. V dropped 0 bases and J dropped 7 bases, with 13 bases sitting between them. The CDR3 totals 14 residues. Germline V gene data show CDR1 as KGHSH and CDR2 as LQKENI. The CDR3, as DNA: TGTGCCAGCTCACCACCGACCAGACGGGGGGAGCAGTACTTC. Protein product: CASSPPTRRGEQYF.

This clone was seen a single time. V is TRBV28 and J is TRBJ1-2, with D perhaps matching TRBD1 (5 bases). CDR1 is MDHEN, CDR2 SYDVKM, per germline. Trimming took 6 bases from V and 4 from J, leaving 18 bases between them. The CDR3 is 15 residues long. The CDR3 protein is CASSLSQGRGYGYTF. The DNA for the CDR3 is TGTGCCAGCAGCCTCTCCCAGGGCCGGGGCTATGGCTACACCTTC.

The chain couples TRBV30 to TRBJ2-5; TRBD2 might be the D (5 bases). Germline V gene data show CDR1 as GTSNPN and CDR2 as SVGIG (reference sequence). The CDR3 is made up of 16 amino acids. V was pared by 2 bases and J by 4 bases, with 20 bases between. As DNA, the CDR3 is TGTGCCTGGAGTCGGCTAGCCCGCCTGGGTCCAGAGACCCAGTACTTC. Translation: CAWSRLARLGPETQYF. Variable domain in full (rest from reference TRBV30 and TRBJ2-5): SQTIHQWPATLVQPVGSPLSLECTVEGTSNPNLYWYRQAAGRGLQLLFYSVGIGQISSEVPQNLSASRPQDRQFILSSKKLLLSDSGFYLCAWSRLARLGPETQYFGPGTRLLVL.

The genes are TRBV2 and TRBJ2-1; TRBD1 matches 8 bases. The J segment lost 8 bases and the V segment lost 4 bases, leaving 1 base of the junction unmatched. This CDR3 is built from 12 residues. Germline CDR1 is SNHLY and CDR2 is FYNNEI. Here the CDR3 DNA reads TGTGCCAGCAGTGGACAGGGGTATGAGCAGTTCTTC. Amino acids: CASSGQGYEQFF.

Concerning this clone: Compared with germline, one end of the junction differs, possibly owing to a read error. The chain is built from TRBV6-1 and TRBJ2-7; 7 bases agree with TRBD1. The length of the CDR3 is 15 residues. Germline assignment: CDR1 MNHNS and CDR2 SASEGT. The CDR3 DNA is TGTGCCAGCACGGTCGAAGAGCTTATTCCGGGACAGCAATACTTC. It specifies CASTVEELIPGQQYF.

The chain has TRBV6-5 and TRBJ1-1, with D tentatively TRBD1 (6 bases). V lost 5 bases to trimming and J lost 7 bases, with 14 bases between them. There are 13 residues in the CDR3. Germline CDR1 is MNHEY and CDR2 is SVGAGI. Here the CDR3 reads CASSPWGAGEAFF. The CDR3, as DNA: TGTGCCAGCAGTCCATGGGGGGCGGGTGAAGCTTTCTTT.

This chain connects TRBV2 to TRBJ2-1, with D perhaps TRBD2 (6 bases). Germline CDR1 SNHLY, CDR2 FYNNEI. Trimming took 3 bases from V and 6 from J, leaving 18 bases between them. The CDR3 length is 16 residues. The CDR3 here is CASSDRGRALGNEQFF. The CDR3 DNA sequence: TGTGCCAGCAGTGACCGGGGGAGAGCGTTAGGCAATGAGCAGTTCTTC.

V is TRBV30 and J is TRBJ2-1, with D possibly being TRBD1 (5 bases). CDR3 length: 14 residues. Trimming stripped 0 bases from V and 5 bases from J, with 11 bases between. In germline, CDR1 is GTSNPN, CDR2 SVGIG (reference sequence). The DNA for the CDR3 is TGTGCCTGGAGTGTACTTAGGACACACAATGAGCAGTTCTTC. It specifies CAWSVLRTHNEQFF.

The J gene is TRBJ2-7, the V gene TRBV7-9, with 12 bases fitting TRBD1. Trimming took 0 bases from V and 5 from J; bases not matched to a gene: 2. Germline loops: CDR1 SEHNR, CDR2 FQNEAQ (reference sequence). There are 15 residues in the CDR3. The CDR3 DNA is TGTGCCAGCAGCTTAGCCGGGACAGGGGGCAACGAGCAGTACTTC. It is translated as CASSLAGTGGNEQYF.

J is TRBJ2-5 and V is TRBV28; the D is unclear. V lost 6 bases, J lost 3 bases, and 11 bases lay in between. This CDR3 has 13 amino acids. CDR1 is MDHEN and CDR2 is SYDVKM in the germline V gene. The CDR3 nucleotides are TGTGCCAGCAGACAACAAGCCGAAGAGACCCAGTACTTC. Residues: CASRQQAEETQYF.

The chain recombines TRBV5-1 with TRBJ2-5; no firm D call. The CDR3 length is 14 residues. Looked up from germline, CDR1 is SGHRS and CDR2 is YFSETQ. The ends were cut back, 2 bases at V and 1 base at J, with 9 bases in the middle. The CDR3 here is CASSFGPVQETQYF. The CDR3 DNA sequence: TGCGCCAGCAGCTTTGGCCCCGTCCAAGAGACCCAGTACTTC.

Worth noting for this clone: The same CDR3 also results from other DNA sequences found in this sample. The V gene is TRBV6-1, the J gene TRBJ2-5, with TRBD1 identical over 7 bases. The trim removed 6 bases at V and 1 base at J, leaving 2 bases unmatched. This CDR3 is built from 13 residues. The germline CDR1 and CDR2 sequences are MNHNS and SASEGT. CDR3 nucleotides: TGTGCCAGCAGCCGGACAGGCCAAGAGACCCAGTACTTC. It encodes CASSRTGQETQYF.

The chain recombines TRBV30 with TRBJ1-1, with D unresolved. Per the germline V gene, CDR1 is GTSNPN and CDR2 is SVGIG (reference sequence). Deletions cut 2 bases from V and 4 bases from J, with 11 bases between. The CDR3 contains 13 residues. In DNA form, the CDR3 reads TGTGCCTGGAGTTTGTCTATGGTCACTGAAGCTTTCTTT. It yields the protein CAWSLSMVTEAFF.

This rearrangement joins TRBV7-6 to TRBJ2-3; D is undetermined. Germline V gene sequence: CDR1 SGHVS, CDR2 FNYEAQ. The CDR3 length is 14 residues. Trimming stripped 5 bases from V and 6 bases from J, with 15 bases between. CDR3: CASSKTWGGDTQYF. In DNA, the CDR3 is TGTGCCAGCAGCAAAACTTGGGGTGGGGATACGCAGTATTTT.

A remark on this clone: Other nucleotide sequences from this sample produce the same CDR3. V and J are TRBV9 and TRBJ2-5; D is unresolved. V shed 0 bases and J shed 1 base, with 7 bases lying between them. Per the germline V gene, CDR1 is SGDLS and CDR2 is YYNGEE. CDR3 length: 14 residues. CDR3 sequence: CASSVVGSQETQYF. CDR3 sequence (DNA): TGTGCCAGCAGCGTAGTTGGCTCCCAAGAGACCCAGTACTTC.

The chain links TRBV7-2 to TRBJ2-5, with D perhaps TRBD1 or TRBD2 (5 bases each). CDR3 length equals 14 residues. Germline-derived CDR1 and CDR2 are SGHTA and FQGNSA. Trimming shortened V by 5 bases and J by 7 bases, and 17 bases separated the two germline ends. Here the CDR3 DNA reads TGTGCCAGCAGCGACAGAGCGGTGGCAGCGACCCAGTACTTC. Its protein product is CASSDRAVAATQYF. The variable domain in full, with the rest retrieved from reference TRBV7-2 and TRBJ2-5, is GAGVSQSPSNKVTEKGKDVELRCDPISGHTALYWYRQSLGQGLEFLIYFQGNSAPDKSGLPSDRFSAERTGGSVSTLTIQRTQQEDSAVYLCASSDRAVAATQYFGPGTRLLVL.

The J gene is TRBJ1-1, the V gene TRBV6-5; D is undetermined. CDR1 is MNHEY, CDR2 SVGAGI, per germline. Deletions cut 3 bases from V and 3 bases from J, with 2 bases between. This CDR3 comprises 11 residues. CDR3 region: CASSYYTEAFF. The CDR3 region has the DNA TGTGCCAGCAGTTATTACACTGAAGCTTTCTTT.

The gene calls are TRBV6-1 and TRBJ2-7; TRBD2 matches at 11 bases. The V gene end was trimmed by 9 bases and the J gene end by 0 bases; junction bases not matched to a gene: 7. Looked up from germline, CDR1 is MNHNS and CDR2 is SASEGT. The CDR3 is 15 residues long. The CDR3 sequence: CASILAGVPSYEQYF. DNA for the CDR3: TGTGCCAGTATACTAGCGGGAGTCCCCTCCTACGAGCAGTACTTC.

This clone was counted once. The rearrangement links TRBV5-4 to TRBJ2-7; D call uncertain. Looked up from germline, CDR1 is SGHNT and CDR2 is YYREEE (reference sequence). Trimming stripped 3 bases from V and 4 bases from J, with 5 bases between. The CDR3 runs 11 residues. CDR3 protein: CASSYNYEQYF. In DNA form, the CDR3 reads TGTGCCAGCAGCTACAATTACGAGCAGTACTTC.

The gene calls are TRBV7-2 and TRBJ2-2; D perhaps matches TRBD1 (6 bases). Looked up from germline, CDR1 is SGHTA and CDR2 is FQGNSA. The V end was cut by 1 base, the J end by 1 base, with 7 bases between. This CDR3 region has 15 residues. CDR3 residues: CASSLVGGNTGELFF. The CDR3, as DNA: TGTGCCAGCAGCTTAGTAGGGGGGAACACCGGGGAGCTGTTTTTT.

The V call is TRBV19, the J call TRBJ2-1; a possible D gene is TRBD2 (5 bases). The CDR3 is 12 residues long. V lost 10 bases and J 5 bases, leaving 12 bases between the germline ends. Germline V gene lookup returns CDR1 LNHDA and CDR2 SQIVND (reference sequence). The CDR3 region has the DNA TGTGCCACTAGCCGGCGAGACAATGAGCAGTTCTTC. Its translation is CATSRRDNEQFF.

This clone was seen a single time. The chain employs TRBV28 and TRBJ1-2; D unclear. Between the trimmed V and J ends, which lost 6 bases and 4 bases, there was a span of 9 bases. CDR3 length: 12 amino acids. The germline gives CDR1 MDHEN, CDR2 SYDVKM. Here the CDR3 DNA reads TGTGCCAGCAGCCCGGGAGCCTATGGCTACACCTTC. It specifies CASSPGAYGYTF.

CDR3: CASSPPPGVDEQYF. CDR3 nucleotides: TGTGCCAGCTCACCACCTCCAGGGGTCGACGAGCAGTACTTC. The V and J genes are TRBV18 and TRBJ2-7; possibly TRBD1 for D (6 bases). Germline loops: CDR1 KGHSH, CDR2 LQKENI. V lost 0 bases and J 5 bases, leaving 11 bases between the germline ends. CDR3 length: 14 amino acids.

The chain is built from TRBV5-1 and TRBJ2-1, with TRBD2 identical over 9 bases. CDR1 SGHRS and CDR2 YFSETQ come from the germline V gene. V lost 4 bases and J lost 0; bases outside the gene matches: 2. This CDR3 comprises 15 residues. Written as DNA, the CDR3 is TGCGCCAGCAGCCGAGCGGGAGGCTCCTACAATGAGCAGTTCTTC. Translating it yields CASSRAGGSYNEQFF.

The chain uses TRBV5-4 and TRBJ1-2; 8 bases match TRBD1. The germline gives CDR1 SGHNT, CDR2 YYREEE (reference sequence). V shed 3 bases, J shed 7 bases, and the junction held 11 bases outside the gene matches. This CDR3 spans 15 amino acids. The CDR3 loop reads CASSSRTGWGGGYTF. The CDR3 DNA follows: TGTGCCAGCAGCTCCCGGACAGGGTGGGGTGGTGGCTACACCTTC.

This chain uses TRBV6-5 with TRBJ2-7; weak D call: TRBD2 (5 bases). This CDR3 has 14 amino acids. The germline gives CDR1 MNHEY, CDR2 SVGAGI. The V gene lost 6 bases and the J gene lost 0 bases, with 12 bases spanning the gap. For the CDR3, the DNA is TGTGCCAGCAGCAGTCATGGAGGCTCCTACGAGCAGTACTTC. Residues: CASSSHGGSYEQYF.

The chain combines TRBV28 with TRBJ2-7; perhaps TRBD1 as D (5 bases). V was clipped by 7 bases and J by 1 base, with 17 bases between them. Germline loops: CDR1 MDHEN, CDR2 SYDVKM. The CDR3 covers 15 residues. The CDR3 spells CASNAPGSGSYEQYF. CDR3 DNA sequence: TGTGCCAGCAATGCCCCGGGTTCAGGGTCCTACGAGCAGTACTTC.

As DNA, the CDR3 is TGCGCCAGCAGCCAGGACCAGGTCTCCTACGAGCAGTACTTC. Translation gives CASSQDQVSYEQYF. This chain links TRBV4-3 with TRBJ2-7; D ambiguous. The CDR3 sequence is 14 residues long. The germline CDR1 and CDR2 sequences are LGHNA and YSLEER. V gave up 3 bases and J gave up 0 bases, with 9 bases separating them.